The next 11 T cell receptor beta chains were all read from a single sample in a study of T cells after yellow fever vaccination. Each CDR3 protein gets one entry after TCRdb re-called the 5' RACE reads with MiXCR. The table lists 450,000 to 600,000 distinct CDR3 sequences, 17% of them singletons. This specimen was PBMCs, taken around 5 days after the first yellow fever vaccination. These receptors all stem from a young man who received the YFV17D yellow fever vaccine.

This clonotype occurred many times. DNA of the CDR3: TGTGCCAGCTCACCAAGGACAGGGGAGGATGGCTACACCTTC. Translated, it gives CASSPRTGEDGYTF. This chain links TRBV18 with TRBJ1-2; 9 bases agree with TRBD1. V was pared by 2 bases and J by 6 bases, with 4 bases of the junction left unmatched. Looked up from germline, CDR1 is KGHSH and CDR2 is LQKENI. The CDR3 is made up of 14 amino acids.

This clonotype was seen only a few times. The rearrangement uses TRBV7-9 and TRBJ1-2; possibly TRBD1 for D (5 bases). CDR1 is SEHNR, CDR2 FQNEAQ, per germline (reference sequence). Trimming pared 7 bases from V and 4 bases from J, leaving 16 bases between. There are 14 residues in the CDR3. As DNA, the CDR3 is TGTGCCAGCATCTCAGGGATGGACTCCTATGGCTACACCTTC. It encodes CASISGMDSYGYTF.

This clonotype was picked up a small number of times. The chain couples TRBV9 to TRBJ2-5, with D maybe TRBD2 (6 bases). Trimming pared 4 bases from V and 2 bases from J, leaving 15 bases between. Germline CDR1 and CDR2: SGDLS and YYNGEE. The CDR3 has 15 amino acids. The CDR3 spells CASSRSGLGQETQYF. The CDR3 DNA reads as TGTGCCAGCAGCCGTTCGGGACTCGGTCAAGAGACCCAGTACTTC.

The gene calls are TRBV7-8 and TRBJ2-5; 9 positions match TRBD1. J was trimmed by 10 bases and V by 5 bases; bases with no gene match: 14. Germline V gene lookup returns CDR1 SGHVS and CDR2 FQNEAQ. The CDR3 length is 15 residues. DNA of the CDR3: TGTGCCAGCAGCCATTCTGTCGGGACAGGGATGATCCAGTACTTC. It is translated as CASSHSVGTGMIQYF.

The rearrangement uses TRBV5-6 and TRBJ2-5; possibly TRBD2 for D (5 bases). Germline V gene sequence: CDR1 SGHDT, CDR2 YYEEEE. The CDR3 sequence is 13 residues long. Trimming removed 1 base at V and 4 bases at J, with 8 bases between. CDR3 nucleotide sequence: TGTGCCAGCAGCTTGCAGCTAGCAGAGACCCAGTACTTC. Its translation: CASSLQLAETQYF.

This clonotype was counted a few times. The chain employs TRBV5-5 and TRBJ1-4; perhaps TRBD1 as D (6 bases). From germline, CDR1 is SGHKS and CDR2 YYEKEE (reference sequence). This CDR3 region has 14 residues. V gave up 2 bases and J gave up 5 bases, with 10 bases separating them. The CDR3 loop is CASSLWTANEKLFF. CDR3 in DNA: TGTGCCAGCAGCTTATGGACAGCAAATGAAAAACTGTTTTTT.

This clonotype has just a few counts. V is TRBV6-2 or TRBV6-3 and J is TRBJ1-1; possibly TRBD1 for D (5 bases). Trimming cost V 2 bases and J 5 bases, with 15 bases left between them. This CDR3 is 15 amino acids long. CDR1 MNHEY and CDR2 SVGEGT come from the germline V gene. Here the CDR3 DNA reads TGTGCCAGCAGTTACCATGGGGCTGTTCGTACTGAAGCTTTCTTT. It codes for CASSYHGAVRTEAFF.

This chain joins TRBV15 and TRBJ1-1, with unresolved D. Trimming took 4 bases from V and 3 from J, leaving 9 bases between them. The CDR3 sequence is 13 residues long. Per the germline V gene, CDR1 is LNHNV and CDR2 is YYDKDF (reference sequence). CDR3 sequence (DNA): TGTGCCACCAGCAAGAGTCCGGACACTGAAGCTTTCTTT. It codes for CATSKSPDTEAFF.

This chain links TRBV4-2 with TRBJ1-1; 7 bases map to TRBD1. Germline assignment: CDR1 LGHNA and CDR2 YNFKEQ. The CDR3 runs to 15 residues. Unmatched junction bases numbered 8, after V lost 4 bases and J lost 3 bases. The CDR3 DNA reads TGTGCCAGCAGCCGAGAACAGGGGAGTGACACTGAAGCTTTCTTT. Translating it yields CASSREQGSDTEAFF.

This clonotype was observed a handful of times. CDR3 loop: CASSLTGPSFGTDTQYF. CDR3 nucleotides: TGTGCCAGCAGTTTGACAGGGCCCAGCTTTGGCACAGATACGCAGTATTTT. The chain employs TRBV27 and TRBJ2-3; 7 bases fit TRBD1. With 3 bases clipped from V and 1 base from J, the junction kept 10 bases outside the gene matches. The CDR3 spans 17 residues. CDR1 and CDR2 from the germline V gene are MNHEY and SMNVEV (reference sequence).

This clonotype has a handful of counts. The V gene is TRBV6-1, the J gene TRBJ1-6; no clear D gene. Looked up from germline, CDR1 is MNHNS and CDR2 is SASEGT. CDR3 length equals 15 residues. The V end was cut by 2 bases, the J end by 4 bases, with 9 bases between. This CDR3 reads CASSEPSDYNSPLHF. For the CDR3, the DNA is TGTGCCAGCAGTGAACCATCAGATTATAATTCACCCCTCCACTTT.